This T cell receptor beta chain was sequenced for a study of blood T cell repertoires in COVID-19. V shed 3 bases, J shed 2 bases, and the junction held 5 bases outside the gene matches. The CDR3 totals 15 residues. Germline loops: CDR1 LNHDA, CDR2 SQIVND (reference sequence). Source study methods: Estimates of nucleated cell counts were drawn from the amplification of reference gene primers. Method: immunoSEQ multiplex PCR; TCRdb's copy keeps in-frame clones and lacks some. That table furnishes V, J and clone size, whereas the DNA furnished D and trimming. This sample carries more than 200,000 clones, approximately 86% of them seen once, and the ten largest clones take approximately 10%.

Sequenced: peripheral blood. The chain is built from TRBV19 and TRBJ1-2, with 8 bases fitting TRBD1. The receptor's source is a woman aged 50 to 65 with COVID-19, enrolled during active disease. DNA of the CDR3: TGTGCCAGTAGTATGGGACAGGCGCCCAACTATGGCTACACCTTC. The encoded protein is CASSMGQAPNYGYTF.